The 8 T cell receptor beta chains in this list originate from one sample, sequenced in a study of blood T cell repertoires in COVID-19. The repertoire was sequenced with immunoSEQ multiplex PCR; TCRdb's copy has only in-frame clones and lacks some. The sample holds some 70,000 clones, around 86% seen once. Sequencing was carried out using peripheral blood. The receptors derive from a man aged 25-40 years with acute or convalescent COVID-19.

The chain joins TRBV11-2 to TRBJ2-1; maybe TRBD2 (6 bases). Trimming pared 5 bases from V and 12 bases from J, leaving 11 bases between. Germline V CDR1 and CDR2: SGHAT, FQNNGV. The CDR3 runs 11 residues. The CDR3 sequence: CASSAGLGQFF. CDR3 bases: TGTGCCAGCAGCGCGGGGTTAGGGCAGTTCTTC. Filled out from reference TRBV11-2 and TRBJ2-1, the complete variable domain reads EAGVAQSPRYKIIEKRQSVAFWCNPISGHATLYWYQQILGQGPKLLIQFQNNGVVDDSQLPKDRFSAERLKGVDSTLKIQPAKLEDSAVYLCASSAGLGQFFGPGTRLTVL.

The chain recombines TRBV7-2 with TRBJ1-6, with 7 positions matching TRBD1. Per the germline V gene, CDR1 is SGHTA and CDR2 is FQGNSA. The CDR3 covers 16 residues. Trimming at V came to 6 bases and at J to 14 bases, leaving 19 bases not matched to a gene. The CDR3 nucleotides read TGTGCCAGCAGTCTACAGGGGCTTCCCTCCCCCACCGCCCTCCACTTT. This translates into CASSLQGLPSPTALHF.

The chain carries TRBV19 and TRBJ1-5, with TRBD1 as a possible D gene (5 bases). The CDR3 runs to 15 residues. V dropped 3 bases and J dropped 6 bases, with 15 bases sitting between them. Germline assignment: CDR1 LNHDA and CDR2 SQIVND (reference sequence). The CDR3 coding sequence is TGTGCCAGTAGTATGACTGGGGGGTCCACTCAGCCCCAGCATTTT. It encodes CASSMTGGSTQPQHF.

The J gene is TRBJ1-1, the V gene TRBV18, with TRBD1 matching 10 bases. CDR3 length: 14 residues. With 0 bases clipped from V and 9 bases from J, the junction kept 4 bases outside the gene matches. The germline CDR1 and CDR2 sequences are KGHSH and LQKENI. CDR3 nucleotides: TGTGCCAGCTCACCACCAGGACAGGGGGGAAAAGCTTTCTTT. Encoded protein: CASSPPGQGGKAFF. Drawing the rest from reference TRBV18 and TRBJ1-1, the complete variable domain is NAGVMQNPRHLVRRRGQEARLRCSPMKGHSHVYWYRQLPEEGLKFMVYLQKENIIDESGMPKERFSAEFPKEGPSILRIQQVVRGDSAAYFCASSPPGQGGKAFFGQGTRLTVV.

CDR3 sequence (DNA): TGTGCCAGCGCGAGATCAACTAATGAAAAACTGTTTTTT. Encoded protein: CASARSTNEKLFF. This rearrangement joins TRBV2 to TRBJ1-4; D is unclear. The CDR3 is 13 residues long. The V and J ends lost 8 bases and 0 bases respectively, with 7 bases between them. Germline V gives CDR1 SNHLY, CDR2 FYNNEI.

This rearrangement joins TRBV20-1 to TRBJ2-7; 8 bases map to TRBD2. This CDR3 comprises 15 residues. The ends lost 3 bases at V and 4 bases at J; junction bases unmatched: 11. Germline V gene data show CDR1 as DFQATT and CDR2 as SNEGSKA (reference sequence). The CDR3 region is CSASGAGAQIYEQYF. In nucleotides, the CDR3 is TGCAGTGCTAGTGGAGCGGGAGCTCAGATTTACGAGCAGTACTTC.

This clone was recorded a few times. The chain uses TRBV6-5 and TRBJ1-5, with D tentatively TRBD1 (5 bases). This CDR3 has 14 amino acids. The V end was cut by 6 bases, the J end by 4 bases, with 13 bases between. The germline CDR1 and CDR2 sequences are MNHEY and SVGAGI. The CDR3 region has the DNA TGTGCCAGCAGAACGGGACTCCTAAATCAGCCCCAGCATTTT. This encodes CASRTGLLNQPQHF.

This chain connects TRBV25-1 to TRBJ2-2; 10 bases map to TRBD1. This CDR3 contains 15 residues. J gave up 3 bases and V 2 bases, and 0 bases lay outside the gene matches. Germline V gene sequence: CDR1 MGHDK, CDR2 SYGVNS. CDR3 residues: CASSEGQGDTGELFF. Written as DNA, the CDR3 is TGTGCCAGCAGTGAAGGACAGGGGGACACCGGGGAGCTGTTTTTT. Full variable domain (outside the CDR3, taken from reference TRBV25-1 and TRBJ2-2): EADIYQTPRYLVIGTGKKITLECSQTMGHDKMYWYQQDPGMELHLIHYSYGVNSTEKGDLSSESTVSRIRTEHFPLTLESARPSHTSQYLCASSEGQGDTGELFFGEGSRLTVL.